A selection of T cell receptor beta chains follows, all from one sample in a study of Tregs in tolerant kidney transplant recipients. Produced via immunoSEQ multiplex PCR; TCRdb's table is partial and in-frame only. The data show under 100,000 clones, approximately 90% seen once. The sample comprised CD8+ T cells from blood. Receptors were obtained from a human donor in good health. CDR3s include the opening cysteine and the closing phenylalanine or tryptophan. Fields, in order: V gene, clone size, J gene, D gene, CDR3 protein, CDR3 DNA. D genes are given only for firm matches. A clone size is listed for some rows: how often the clone was seen (once, few, many), or a class if it is expanded.

v_call: TRBV6-5
clone_size: .
j_call: TRBJ2-7
d_call: .
cdr3_aa: CASSYSGGASYEQYF
cdr3_nt: TGTGCCAGCAGTTACTCGGGCGGGGCCTCCTACGAGCAGTACTTC

v_call: TRBV9
clone_size: .
j_call: TRBJ2-3
d_call: TRBD2
cdr3_aa: CASSVNPGREGTDTQYF
cdr3_nt: TGTGCCAGCAGCGTAAACCCCGGACGGGAGGGGACAGATACGCAGTATTTT

v_call: TRBV13
clone_size: .
j_call: TRBJ2-1
d_call: .
cdr3_aa: CASSLGLNNEQFF
cdr3_nt: TGTGCCAGCAGCTTAGGACTAAACAATGAGCAGTTCTTC

v_call: TRBV9
clone_size: .
j_call: TRBJ2-7
d_call: .
cdr3_aa: CASSTEFPSYEQYF
cdr3_nt: TGTGCCAGCTCCACAGAGTTCCCGTCCTACGAGCAGTACTTC

v_call: TRBV27
clone_size: .
j_call: TRBJ2-7
d_call: .
cdr3_aa: CASSLSVGGFSYEQYF
cdr3_nt: TGTGCCAGCAGTTTATCAGTAGGGGGGTTCTCCTACGAGCAGTACTTC

v_call: TRBV30
clone_size: .
j_call: TRBJ2-1
d_call: TRBD2
cdr3_aa: CAGTGPGLAVSSYNEQFF
cdr3_nt: TGTGCCGGTACCGGGCCGGGACTAGCGGTAAGCTCCTACAATGAGCAGTTCTTC

v_call: TRBV4-1
clone_size: .
j_call: TRBJ2-7
d_call: .
cdr3_aa: CASSHPGRVEQYF
cdr3_nt: TGCGCCAGCAGCCACCCGGGGCGAGTCGAGCAGTACTTC

v_call: TRBV6-1
clone_size: .
j_call: TRBJ1-1
d_call: .
cdr3_aa: CASSEVWANMNTEAFF
cdr3_nt: TGTGCCAGCAGTGAAGTGTGGGCCAACATGAACACTGAAGCTTTCTTT

v_call: TRBV20-1
clone_size: .
j_call: TRBJ2-7
d_call: TRBD1
cdr3_aa: CSVRTGDEQYF
cdr3_nt: TGCAGTGTCCGAACAGGGGACGAGCAGTACTTC

v_call: TRBV29-1
clone_size: .
j_call: TRBJ2-3
d_call: TRBD2
cdr3_aa: CSVGPATSADTQYF
cdr3_nt: TGCAGCGTTGGCCCAGCTACTAGCGCAGATACGCAGTATTTT

v_call: TRBV7-9
clone_size: .
j_call: TRBJ1-3
d_call: .
cdr3_aa: CASSFKVQSDSGNTIYF
cdr3_nt: TGTGCCAGCAGCTTTAAGGTCCAGTCTGACTCTGGAAACACCATATATTTT

v_call: TRBV30
clone_size: once
j_call: TRBJ2-1
d_call: TRBD2
cdr3_aa: CAWSYLAGGYGNEQFF
cdr3_nt: TGTGCCTGGAGTTACTTAGCGGGAGGGTACGGGAATGAGCAGTTCTTC

v_call: TRBV13
clone_size: .
j_call: TRBJ1-6
d_call: .
cdr3_aa: CASSLWADNSPLHF
cdr3_nt: TGTGCCAGCAGTTTATGGGCGGATAATTCACCCCTCCACTTT

v_call: TRBV6-5
clone_size: .
j_call: TRBJ1-5
d_call: .
cdr3_aa: CASSYSNGGQPQHF
cdr3_nt: TGTGCCAGCAGTTACTCGAACGGCGGGCAGCCCCAGCATTTT

v_call: TRBV11-2
clone_size: .
j_call: TRBJ2-5
d_call: .
cdr3_aa: CASSLVDGRGTQYF
cdr3_nt: TGTGCCAGCAGCCTAGTGGACGGCCGTGGGACCCAGTACTTC

v_call: TRBV4-2
clone_size: .
j_call: TRBJ2-7
d_call: .
cdr3_aa: CASSPTSSYEQYF
cdr3_nt: TGTGCCAGCAGCCCAACGAGCTCCTACGAGCAGTACTTC

v_call: TRBV2
clone_size: few
j_call: TRBJ2-7
d_call: .
cdr3_aa: CASSAGQVPPYEQYF
cdr3_nt: TGTGCCAGCAGCGCGGGGCAGGTACCTCCTTACGAGCAGTACTTC

v_call: TRBV29-1
clone_size: .
j_call: TRBJ1-5
d_call: .
cdr3_aa: CSVGRENQPQHF
cdr3_nt: TGCAGCGTCGGACGGGAAAATCAGCCCCAGCATTTT

v_call: TRBV10-3
clone_size: .
j_call: TRBJ1-1
d_call: TRBD1
cdr3_aa: CAISPGQSNTEAFF
cdr3_nt: TGTGCCATCAGCCCGGGACAGTCCAACACTGAAGCTTTCTTT

v_call: TRBV5-1
clone_size: .
j_call: TRBJ1-2
d_call: TRBD1
cdr3_aa: CASSVRTGADNWYGYTF
cdr3_nt: TGCGCCAGCAGCGTCCGGACAGGGGCCGATAATTGGTATGGCTACACCTTC

v_call: TRBV25-1
clone_size: .
j_call: TRBJ1-2
d_call: TRBD1
cdr3_aa: CASSERDRVYLEGYTF
cdr3_nt: TGTGCCAGCAGTGAGAGGGACAGGGTTTATCTTGAGGGCTACACCTTC

v_call: TRBV9
clone_size: .
j_call: TRBJ2-7
d_call: .
cdr3_aa: CASSVGGQPRNEQYF
cdr3_nt: TGTGCCAGCAGCGTAGGAGGGCAGCCTAGGAACGAGCAGTACTTC

v_call: TRBV10-3
clone_size: .
j_call: TRBJ2-3
d_call: TRBD1
cdr3_aa: CAISESLDRGLSDTQYF
cdr3_nt: TGTGCCATCAGTGAGTCGCTGGACAGGGGGCTGTCAGATACGCAGTATTTT

v_call: TRBV25-1
clone_size: .
j_call: TRBJ1-1
d_call: TRBD1
cdr3_aa: CASSAGTGDLSNTEAFF
cdr3_nt: TGTGCCAGCAGTGCCGGGACAGGGGACCTATCGAACACTGAAGCTTTCTTT

v_call: TRBV27
clone_size: .
j_call: TRBJ2-1
d_call: TRBD2
cdr3_aa: CASRLAGFYNEQFF
cdr3_nt: TGTGCCAGCAGACTAGCGGGTTTCTACAATGAGCAGTTCTTC

v_call: TRBV4-2
clone_size: .
j_call: TRBJ2-7
d_call: .
cdr3_aa: CASSQGSSYEQYF
cdr3_nt: TGTGCCAGCAGCCAAGGGAGCTCCTACGAGCAGTACTTC

v_call: TRBV6-1
clone_size: .
j_call: TRBJ1-3
d_call: .
cdr3_aa: CASSEVFRTQRNTIYF
cdr3_nt: TGTGCCAGCAGTGAAGTGTTCCGGACTCAAAGAAACACCATATATTTT

v_call: TRBV7-9
clone_size: .
j_call: TRBJ2-7
d_call: .
cdr3_aa: CASSYRVEQYF
cdr3_nt: TGTGCCAGCAGCTACAGGGTCGAGCAGTACTTC

v_call: TRBV28
clone_size: .
j_call: TRBJ2-3
d_call: .
cdr3_aa: CASSFSFGAAADTQYF
cdr3_nt: TGTGCCAGCAGTTTTTCTTTTGGGGCCGCCGCAGATACGCAGTATTTT

v_call: TRBV28
clone_size: .
j_call: TRBJ2-1
d_call: .
cdr3_aa: CASSLGVLPYNEQFF
cdr3_nt: TGTGCCAGCAGTTTGGGGGTGCTTCCCTACAATGAGCAGTTCTTC

v_call: TRBV7-9
clone_size: .
j_call: TRBJ1-1
d_call: .
cdr3_aa: CASSLRPPEHPDEAFF
cdr3_nt: TGTGCCAGCAGCTTAAGACCTCCGGAACACCCCGACGAAGCTTTCTTT

v_call: TRBV6-5
clone_size: .
j_call: TRBJ1-3
d_call: .
cdr3_aa: CASSYSRGIGGNTIYF
cdr3_nt: TGTGCCAGCAGTTACTCGCGGGGCATTGGTGGAAACACCATATATTTT

v_call: TRBV19
clone_size: .
j_call: TRBJ2-5
d_call: TRBD2
cdr3_aa: CASSITPGLAGEETQYF
cdr3_nt: TGTGCCAGTAGTATAACACCGGGACTAGCGGGAGAAGAGACCCAGTACTTC

v_call: TRBV19
clone_size: .
j_call: TRBJ2-3
d_call: TRBD2
cdr3_aa: CASSIAGLAGGRTDTQYF
cdr3_nt: TGTGCCAGTAGTATCGCTGGACTAGCGGGGGGGCGCACAGATACGCAGTATTTT

v_call: TRBV5-1
clone_size: .
j_call: TRBJ2-1
d_call: .
cdr3_aa: CASSSLTQGRYNEQFF
cdr3_nt: TGCGCCAGCAGCTCCCTGACCCAGGGCCGCTACAATGAGCAGTTCTTC

v_call: TRBV6-1
clone_size: once
j_call: TRBJ2-7
d_call: .
cdr3_aa: CASSLGSEQYF
cdr3_nt: TGTGCCAGCAGTTTAGGTAGCGAGCAGTACTTC

v_call: TRBV2
clone_size: .
j_call: TRBJ2-1
d_call: TRBD2
cdr3_aa: CASTNLGLSGTSGRSSYNEQFF
cdr3_nt: TGTGCCAGCACTAACCTCGGGCTCTCCGGGACTAGCGGGAGGAGCTCCTACAATGAGCAGTTCTTC

v_call: TRBV13
clone_size: .
j_call: TRBJ2-2
d_call: .
cdr3_aa: CASSSSDGVAGELFF
cdr3_nt: TGTGCCAGCAGCTCCTCGGACGGGGTCGCCGGGGAGCTGTTTTTT

v_call: TRBV7-9
clone_size: once
j_call: TRBJ2-1
d_call: TRBD2
cdr3_aa: CASSLVLAGGDEQFF
cdr3_nt: TGTGCCAGCAGCTTAGTACTAGCGGGGGGTGATGAGCAGTTCTTC

v_call: TRBV28
clone_size: once
j_call: TRBJ1-1
d_call: TRBD1
cdr3_aa: CASSPGTGWRDTEAFF
cdr3_nt: TGTGCCAGCAGTCCGGGGACAGGGTGGAGGGACACTGAAGCTTTCTTT

v_call: TRBV25-1
clone_size: .
j_call: TRBJ2-7
d_call: .
cdr3_aa: CASSGSNYAHYEQYF
cdr3_nt: TGTGCCAGCAGTGGATCTAACTACGCCCACTACGAGCAGTACTTC

v_call: TRBV4-1
clone_size: .
j_call: TRBJ1-6
d_call: .
cdr3_aa: CASSLLGRSLHF
cdr3_nt: TGCGCCAGCAGCTTATTGGGGCGATCCCTCCACTTT

v_call: TRBV7-9
clone_size: .
j_call: TRBJ1-2
d_call: .
cdr3_aa: CASSWNYGYTF
cdr3_nt: TGTGCCAGCAGCTGGAACTATGGCTACACCTTC

v_call: TRBV5-6
clone_size: .
j_call: TRBJ1-1
d_call: TRBD1
cdr3_aa: CASSFPGQGGNTEAFF
cdr3_nt: TGTGCCAGCAGCTTCCCGGGACAGGGGGGGAACACTGAAGCTTTCTTT

v_call: TRBV6-6
clone_size: .
j_call: TRBJ2-7
d_call: .
cdr3_aa: CASTGSAYEQYF
cdr3_nt: TGTGCCAGCACTGGCTCTGCCTACGAGCAGTACTTC

v_call: TRBV5-4
clone_size: once
j_call: TRBJ2-1
d_call: .
cdr3_aa: CASSLGRNEQFF
cdr3_nt: TGTGCCAGCAGCTTGGGGCGGAATGAGCAGTTCTTC

v_call: TRBV25-1
clone_size: .
j_call: TRBJ2-3
d_call: TRBD2
cdr3_aa: CASSATSGSPVAQYF
cdr3_nt: TGTGCCAGCAGTGCGACTAGCGGGTCCCCAGTCGCGCAGTATTTT

v_call: TRBV4-1
clone_size: .
j_call: TRBJ2-1
d_call: TRBD2
cdr3_aa: CASSHPGTSGFYNEQFF
cdr3_nt: TGCGCCAGCAGCCACCCTGGGACTAGCGGTTTCTACAATGAGCAGTTCTTC